These 27 T cell receptor beta chains originate from one sample sequenced in a study of T cell repertoires in cytomegalovirus infection. The antigens of these receptors remain unknown. TCRdb analysed the reads with MiXCR anew, one entry per CDR3 protein. The data show hundreds of thousands of distinct CDR3 sequences, approximately 32% seen once. This sample comprised cultured PBMCs, obtained from culture after CMV antigen stimulation. Every receptor here comes from a human donor in good health (CMV status not recorded). Some clones in this sample may be carry-over from other donors' samples.

In this sample, this clonotype turned up a few times. This sequence joins TRBV4-2 and TRBJ2-1, with D possibly TRBD1 on 8 matching bases. Germline-derived CDR1 and CDR2 are LGHNA and YNFKEQ. The CDR3 has 16 amino acids. Trimming removed 0 bases from V and 7 bases from J, with 16 bases in between. CDR3 in DNA: TGTGCCAGCAGCCAAGATACAGGGGGGGTGGGTAATGAGCAGTTCTTC. Its translation is CASSQDTGGVGNEQFF.

The chain combines TRBV5-4 with TRBJ2-1, with D possibly matching TRBD1 (6 bases). The V end lost 4 bases, the J end lost 7 bases, and 15 bases lay between the germline ends. CDR3 length equals 14 residues. Germline lookup yields CDR1 SGHNT and CDR2 YYREEE (reference sequence). CDR3 sequence: CASSPREGVNEQFF. For the CDR3, the DNA is TGTGCCAGCAGCCCTCGAGAGGGGGTTAATGAGCAGTTCTTC.

A few counts support this clonotype. The chain joins TRBV5-4 to TRBJ2-1, with 7 bases lining up with TRBD1. The V and J ends lost 5 bases and 8 bases, in that order; junction bases with no gene match: 4. This CDR3 has 12 residues. Germline CDR1 reads SGHNT; CDR2 reads YYREEE (reference sequence). CDR3 region: CASSPQGYEQFF. CDR3 bases: TGTGCCAGCAGTCCACAGGGGTATGAGCAGTTCTTC.

This clonotype was found a few times. The V gene is TRBV5-1, the J gene TRBJ2-1; TRBD2 might be the D (5 bases). Germline assignment: CDR1 SGHRS and CDR2 YFSETQ. The CDR3 has 17 amino acids. Deletions cut 0 bases from V and 4 bases from J, with 17 bases between. The CDR3 is CASSLDVLRGYYNEQFF. The CDR3 DNA reads as TGCGCCAGCAGCTTGGACGTTCTGCGCGGGTATTACAATGAGCAGTTCTTC.

This clonotype appeared a few times. The gene calls are TRBV7-9 and TRBJ1-1, with 7 bases aligning to TRBD1. The CDR3 has 14 residues. Unmatched junction bases numbered 4, after V lost 5 bases and J lost 1 base. Germline CDR1 and CDR2: SEHNR and FQNEAQ (reference sequence). CDR3 coding DNA: TGTGCCAGCAGCCGCCGGGACAGGAACACTGAAGCTTTCTTT. Translated, it gives CASSRRDRNTEAFF.

At least ten counts were recorded for this clonotype. The CDR3 DNA sequence: TGTGCCAGTAGAACCACTAGCGGGAGCCAAGAGACCCAGTACTTC. This translates into CASRTTSGSQETQYF. The chain is built from TRBV19 and TRBJ2-5, with TRBD2 matching over 11 bases. The CDR3 is made up of 15 amino acids. The J segment lost 1 base and the V segment lost 6 bases, leaving 4 bases of the junction unmatched. The germline gives CDR1 LNHDA, CDR2 SQIVND (reference sequence).

This sequence joins TRBV10-3 and TRBJ2-3; 10 bases map to TRBD2. Germline V gene sequence: CDR1 ENHRY, CDR2 SYGVKD. The CDR3 loop spans 17 amino acids. V trimming: 4 bases; J trimming: 1 base; junction bases outside the gene matches: 8. This CDR3 reads CAISAVTGTSGTDTQYF. In nucleotides, the CDR3 is TGTGCCATCAGTGCCGTTACCGGGACTAGCGGCACAGATACGCAGTATTTT.

The chain joins TRBV20-1 to TRBJ2-6; tentatively, D is TRBD2 (5 bases). The CDR3 is 15 residues long. CDR1 and CDR2 from the germline V gene are DFQATT and SNEGSKA (reference sequence). V shed 0 bases and J shed 4 bases, with 10 bases lying between them. CDR3 residues: CSAREGGSGANVLTF. As DNA, the CDR3 is TGCAGTGCTAGAGAGGGCGGGTCCGGGGCCAACGTCCTGACTTTC.

The rearrangement links TRBV10-3 to TRBJ1-3; the D gene is possibly TRBD1 (6 bases). The germline V and J ends were trimmed by 7 bases and 0 bases, with 13 bases remaining between them. Germline CDR1 is ENHRY and CDR2 is SYGVKD. CDR3 length: 15 amino acids. CDR3 in amino acids: CAINAGTSSGNTIYF. Here the CDR3 DNA reads TGTGCCATCAATGCCGGGACATCCTCTGGAAACACCATATATTTT.

In this sample, this clonotype turned up a few times. Germline and junction disagree at one end, which may indicate a read error. The chain is built from TRBV7-6 and TRBJ2-3; possible D gene TRBD2, 5 bases. CDR3 size: 16 residues. Germline lookup yields CDR1 SGHVS and CDR2 FNYEAQ. Written as DNA, the CDR3 is TGTGCTAGCAGCTTAGGACCGGGAACCAGCACAGATACGCAGTATTTT. This encodes CASSLGPGTSTDTQYF.

The chain joins TRBV4-2 to TRBJ2-3, with 12 nucleotides matching TRBD2. Germline-derived CDR1 and CDR2 are LGHNA and YNFKEQ. The CDR3 loop spans 18 amino acids. With V trimmed by 0 bases and J by 5 bases, 9 bases remained unmatched. The CDR3 bases are TGTGCCAGCAGCCAAGAAATCTCACTAGCGGGGGGCGGAGATACGCAGTATTTT. Residues: CASSQEISLAGGGDTQYF.

The V call is TRBV4-2, the J call TRBJ1-2; TRBD1 might be the D (6 bases). The CDR3 is 14 amino acids. The V gene's germline CDR1 is LGHNA and CDR2 YNFKEQ. V was trimmed by 4 bases and J by 2 bases, leaving 11 bases between them. The CDR3 protein is CASSPGGGNYGYTF. The CDR3 DNA reads as TGTGCCAGCAGCCCCGGGGGGGGCAACTATGGCTACACCTTC.

The sample holds many counts of this clonotype. V gene TRBV6-2 or TRBV6-3 combines with J gene TRBJ2-7; 9 nucleotides match TRBD1. The CDR3 is made up of 16 amino acids. Trimming cost V 3 bases and J 5 bases; bases outside gene matches: 11. From germline, CDR1 is MNHEY and CDR2 SVGEGT. DNA for the CDR3: TGTGCCAGCAGTTATCAAACCGGGACAGGGTTACACGAGCAGTACTTC. As protein: CASSYQTGTGLHEQYF.

V and J are TRBV18 and TRBJ1-1; the D is unclear. Per the germline V gene, CDR1 is KGHSH and CDR2 is LQKENI. V was shortened by 6 bases and J by 6 bases, with 17 bases between the two germline ends. CDR3 length: 14 amino acids. The DNA for the CDR3 is TGTGCCAGCTCCCCTAGTGGCATAGGGTCTGAAGCTTTCTTT. Its translation: CASSPSGIGSEAFF. The full variable domain, rest sourced from reference TRBV18 and TRBJ1-1, is NAGVMQNPRHLVRRRGQEARLRCSPMKGHSHVYWYRQLPEEGLKFMVYLQKENIIDESGMPKERFSAEFPKEGPSILRIQQVVRGDSAAYFCASSPSGIGSEAFFGQGTRLTVV.

A few counts support this clonotype. This rearrangement joins TRBV7-2 to TRBJ2-3; D is ambiguous. The CDR3 spans 13 residues. CDR1 SGHTA and CDR2 FQGNSA come from the germline V gene. Trimming took 3 bases from V and 5 from J, leaving 9 bases between them. CDR3 coding DNA: TGTGCCAGCAGCTTCAGCTGGCGAGATACGCAGTATTTT. Its protein product is CASSFSWRDTQYF.

This clonotype was seen repeatedly, ten times or more. The chain employs TRBV7-9 and TRBJ2-5; either TRBD1 or TRBD2 may supply D (6 bases each). This CDR3 contains 15 residues. V dropped 6 bases and J dropped 1 base, with 15 bases sitting between them. Germline V CDR1 and CDR2: SEHNR, FQNEAQ (reference sequence). CDR3 bases: TGTGCCAGCAGGCCGGAGGGGGGCCTCCAAGAGACCCAGTACTTC. This gives the protein CASRPEGGLQETQYF. The entire variable domain, with the rest obtained from reference TRBV7-9 and TRBJ2-5, is as follows: DTGVSQNPRHKITKRGQNVTFRCDPISEHNRLYWYRQTLGQGPEFLTYFQNEAQLEKSRLLSDRFSAERPKGSFSTLEIQRTEQGDSAMYLCASRPEGGLQETQYFGPGTRLLVL.

The table lists this clonotype with a few counts. The gene calls are TRBV19 and TRBJ2-3; 8 positions agree with TRBD2. The V gene's germline CDR1 is LNHDA and CDR2 SQIVND (reference sequence). Germline trimming cut 3 bases from V and 3 bases from J; bases unmatched to any gene: 14. The CDR3 consists of 18 residues. The CDR3 DNA reads TGTGCCAGTAGTATCAAACCACGGACTAGCAGGTGGACAGATACGCAGTATTTT. Amino acids: CASSIKPRTSRWTDTQYF.

This clonotype was seen repeatedly, ten times or more. The chain combines TRBV7-9 with TRBJ1-1; tentative D call: TRBD1 (5 bases). The germline V and J ends were trimmed by 4 bases and 0 bases, with 12 bases remaining between them. The germline gives CDR1 SEHNR, CDR2 FQNEAQ (reference sequence). CDR3 size: 15 residues. CDR3 coding DNA: TGTGCCAGCAGCTCCCAAGGGGCCCTGAACACTGAAGCTTTCTTT. The encoded protein is CASSSQGALNTEAFF. The full variable domain, its missing parts supplied by reference TRBV7-9 and TRBJ1-1, is DTGVSQNPRHKITKRGQNVTFRCDPISEHNRLYWYRQTLGQGPEFLTYFQNEAQLEKSRLLSDRFSAERPKGSFSTLEIQRTEQGDSAMYLCASSSQGALNTEAFFGQGTRLTVV.

V and J are TRBV6-6 and TRBJ1-2; a possible D gene is TRBD1 (5 bases). V lost 2 bases to trimming and J lost 8 bases, with 12 bases between them. The CDR3 loop spans 13 amino acids. Germline CDR1 reads MNHNY; CDR2 reads SVGAGI (reference sequence). CDR3 coding DNA: TGTGCCAGCAGTTACGCAGGGCGGGACGGCTACACCTTC. It codes for CASSYAGRDGYTF.

The rearrangement uses TRBV18 and TRBJ2-5, with D hard to call. The V and J ends lost 3 bases and 4 bases respectively, with 12 bases between them. This CDR3 has 14 residues. Germline CDR1 KGHSH, CDR2 LQKENI. CDR3 DNA sequence: TGTGCCAGCTCACCGAGGATGCTGGGAGAGACCCAGTACTTC. This gives the protein CASSPRMLGETQYF.

The chain has TRBV18 and TRBJ1-3; D is possibly TRBD1 (6 bases). There are 16 residues in the CDR3. V lost 5 bases to trimming and J lost 2 bases, with 16 bases between them. Looked up from germline, CDR1 is KGHSH and CDR2 is LQKENI. The CDR3 DNA reads TGTGCCAGCTCAACGACAGGAGGAAACGCTGGAAACACCATATATTTT. It specifies CASSTTGGNAGNTIYF.

This clonotype occurred a few times. The chain is built from TRBV7-3 and TRBJ2-2; TRBD1 is a possible D gene (6 bases). Germline V CDR1 and CDR2: SGHTA, FQGTGA. CDR3 length: 16 residues. V lost 5 bases to trimming and J lost 4 bases, with 17 bases between them. For the CDR3, the DNA is TGTGCCAGCAGCCCTACTGGGTCCAGGGGCACCGGGGAGCTGTTTTTT. Translation: CASSPTGSRGTGELFF.

Ten or more counts support this clonotype. This chain connects TRBV12-3 or TRBV12-4 to TRBJ2-5; 7 nucleotides align to TRBD1. CDR3 length: 14 amino acids. J lost 5 bases, V lost 1 base, and 4 bases had no gene match. The CDR3 reads CASSLGDSRETQYF. For the CDR3, the DNA is TGTGCCAGCAGTTTAGGGGACAGCCGGGAGACCCAGTACTTC.

This clonotype was detected only a few times. The chain links TRBV5-6 to TRBJ2-7; 10 positions agree with TRBD1. V was pared by 4 bases and J by 5 bases, with 12 bases of the junction left unmatched. Germline V gene lookup returns CDR1 SGHDT and CDR2 YYEEEE. The CDR3 runs 16 residues. The CDR3 nucleotides read TGTGCCAGCAGCAGAAGATCCGGGACAGGGGTCGACGAGCAGTACTTC. Translating it yields CASSRRSGTGVDEQYF.

The chain combines TRBV6-1 with TRBJ1-5; D might be TRBD1 (5 bases). Germline-derived CDR1 and CDR2 are MNHNS and SASEGT. There are 17 residues in the CDR3. The germline V and J ends were trimmed by 7 bases and 0 bases, with 19 bases remaining between them. The CDR3 protein is CASNRRRRANSNQPQHF. Here the CDR3 DNA reads TGTGCCAGCAATCGACGCCGCAGGGCCAATAGCAATCAGCCCCAGCATTTT.

The chain employs TRBV20-1 and TRBJ2-3, with a weak D call TRBD2 (6 bases). Per the germline V gene, CDR1 is DFQATT and CDR2 is SNEGSKA (reference sequence). The CDR3 contains 15 residues. Trimming removed 0 bases at V and 6 bases at J, with 16 bases between. The CDR3 loop is CSARDPGATPDTQYF. CDR3 coding DNA: TGCAGTGCTAGAGATCCGGGAGCTACCCCCGATACGCAGTATTTT.

This clonotype has more than one count but fewer than ten. The chain employs TRBV10-3 and TRBJ1-5, with a possible D match to TRBD1 (5 bases). V was shortened by 3 bases and J by 6 bases, with 12 bases between the two germline ends. In germline, CDR1 is ENHRY, CDR2 SYGVKD. This CDR3 has 14 residues. This CDR3 reads CAISDREDSQPQHF. The CDR3 DNA sequence: TGTGCCATCAGTGACAGGGAAGACAGTCAGCCCCAGCATTTT.